This TCR beta chain was captured by sequencing in a study of T cells in Graves' hyperthyroidism and ophthalmopathy. Findings and caveats of the study: Ophthalmopathy and stable hyperthyroidism were separated by a 13 V-J model.

The CDR3 length is 11 residues. Germline V gene lookup returns CDR1 MDHEN and CDR2 SYDVKM. Trimming removed 10 bases at V and 2 bases at J, with 9 bases between. With regard to this clonotype: Its matching antigen is unknown.

Researchers took RNA transcripts and amplified the TCR beta CDR3 regions from them. Researchers ran a first-round RT-PCR on the TCR CDR3 using the HTBI primer set. TCRdb fed the multiplex PCR reads into MiXCR, producing one record per CDR3 protein. This sample carries more than 350,000 distinct CDR3 sequences, 14% to 15% of them seen once, and the ten largest clones take about 30%. Uncontrolled infections, other autoimmune diseases, pregnancy or lactation led to exclusion of patients. This clonotype was sampled from a woman between 25 and 40 years old with Graves' hyperthyroidism. Sequences were obtained from blood. V is TRBV28 and J is TRBJ2-7, with D unresolved. The CDR3 protein is CATTKPYEQYF. The CDR3 coding sequence is TGTGCCACCACGAAGCCCTACGAGCAGTACTTC.